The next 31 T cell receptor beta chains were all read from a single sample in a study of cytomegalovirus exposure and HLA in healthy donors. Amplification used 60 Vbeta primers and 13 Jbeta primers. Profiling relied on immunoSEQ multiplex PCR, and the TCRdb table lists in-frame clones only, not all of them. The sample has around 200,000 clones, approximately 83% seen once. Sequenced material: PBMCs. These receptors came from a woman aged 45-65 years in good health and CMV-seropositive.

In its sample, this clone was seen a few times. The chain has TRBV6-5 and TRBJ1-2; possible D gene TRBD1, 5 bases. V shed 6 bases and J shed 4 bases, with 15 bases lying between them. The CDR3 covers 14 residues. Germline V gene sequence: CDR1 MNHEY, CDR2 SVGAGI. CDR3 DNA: TGTGCCAGCAGCCGGGGGGACCCTGGCTATGGCTACACCTTC. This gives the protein CASSRGDPGYGYTF.

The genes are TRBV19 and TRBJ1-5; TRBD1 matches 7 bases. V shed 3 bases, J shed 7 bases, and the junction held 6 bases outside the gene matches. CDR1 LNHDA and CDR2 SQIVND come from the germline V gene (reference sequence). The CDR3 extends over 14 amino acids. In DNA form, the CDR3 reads TGTGCCAGTAGTATCTCAGGGGGACGGCAGCCCCAGCATTTT. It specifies CASSISGGRQPQHF.

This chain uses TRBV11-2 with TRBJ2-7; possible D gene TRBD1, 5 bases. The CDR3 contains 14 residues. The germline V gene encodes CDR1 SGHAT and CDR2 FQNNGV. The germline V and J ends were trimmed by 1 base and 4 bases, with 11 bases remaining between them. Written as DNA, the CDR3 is TGTGCCAGCAGCTTAGTGGGTAGGGGATACGAGCAGTACTTC. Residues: CASSLVGRGYEQYF.

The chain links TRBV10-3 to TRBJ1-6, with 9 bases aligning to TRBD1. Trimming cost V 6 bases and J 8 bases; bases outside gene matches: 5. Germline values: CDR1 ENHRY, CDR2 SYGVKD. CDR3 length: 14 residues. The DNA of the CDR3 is TGTGCCATCAGCATGGACAGGGGTTATTCACCCCTCCACTTT. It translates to CAISMDRGYSPLHF.

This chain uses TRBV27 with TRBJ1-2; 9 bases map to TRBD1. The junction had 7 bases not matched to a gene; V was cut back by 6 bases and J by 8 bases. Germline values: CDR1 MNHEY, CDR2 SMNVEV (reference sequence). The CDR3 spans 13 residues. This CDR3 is CASRGQGVGGYTF. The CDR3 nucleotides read TGTGCCAGCAGGGGACAGGGAGTGGGCGGCTACACCTTC.

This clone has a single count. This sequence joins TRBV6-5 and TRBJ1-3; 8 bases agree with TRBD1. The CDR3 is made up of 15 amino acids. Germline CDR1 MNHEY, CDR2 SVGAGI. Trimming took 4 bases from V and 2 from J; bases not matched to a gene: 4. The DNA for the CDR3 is TGTGCCAGCAGTTTGGACAGGGCGCCTGGAAACACCATATATTTT. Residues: CASSLDRAPGNTIYF.

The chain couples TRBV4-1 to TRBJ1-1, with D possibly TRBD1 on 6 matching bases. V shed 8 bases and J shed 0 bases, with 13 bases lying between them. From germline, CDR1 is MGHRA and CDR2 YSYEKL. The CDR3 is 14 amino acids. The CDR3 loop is CASQGRTVNTEAFF. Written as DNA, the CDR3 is TGCGCCAGCCAGGGGCGGACGGTGAACACTGAAGCTTTCTTT.

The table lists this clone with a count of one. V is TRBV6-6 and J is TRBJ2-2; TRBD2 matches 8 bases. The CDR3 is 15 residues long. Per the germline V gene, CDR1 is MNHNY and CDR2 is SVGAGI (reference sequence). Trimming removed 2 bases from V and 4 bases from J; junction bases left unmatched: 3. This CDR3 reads CASSYVAGGTGELFF. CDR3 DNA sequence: TGTGCCAGCAGTTACGTGGCGGGGGGCACCGGGGAGCTGTTTTTT.

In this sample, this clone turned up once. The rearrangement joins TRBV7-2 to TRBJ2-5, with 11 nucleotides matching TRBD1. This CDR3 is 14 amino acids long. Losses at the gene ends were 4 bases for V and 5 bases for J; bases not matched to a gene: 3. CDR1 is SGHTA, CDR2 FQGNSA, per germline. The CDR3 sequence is CASSWDRGLETQYF. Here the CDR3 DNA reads TGTGCCAGCAGCTGGGACAGGGGGTTGGAGACCCAGTACTTC.

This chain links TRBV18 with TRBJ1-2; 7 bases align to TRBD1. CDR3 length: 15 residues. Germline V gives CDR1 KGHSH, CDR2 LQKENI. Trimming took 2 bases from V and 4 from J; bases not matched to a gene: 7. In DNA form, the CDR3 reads TGTGCCAGCTCACCAGGGACTCAGGGGGGCTATGGCTACACCTTC. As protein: CASSPGTQGGYGYTF.

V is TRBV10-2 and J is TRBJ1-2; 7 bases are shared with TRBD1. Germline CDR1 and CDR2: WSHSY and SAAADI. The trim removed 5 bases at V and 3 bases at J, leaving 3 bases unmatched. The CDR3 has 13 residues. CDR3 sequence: CASSTQGDYGYTF. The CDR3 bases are TGCGCCAGCAGTACCCAGGGGGACTATGGCTACACCTTC.

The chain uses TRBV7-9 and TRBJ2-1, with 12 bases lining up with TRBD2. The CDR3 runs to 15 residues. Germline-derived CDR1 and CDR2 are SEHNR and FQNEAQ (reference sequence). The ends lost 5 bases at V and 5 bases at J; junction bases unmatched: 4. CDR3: CASSILAGGDNEQFF. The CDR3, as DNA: TGTGCCAGCAGCATTCTAGCGGGGGGGGACAATGAGCAGTTCTTC.

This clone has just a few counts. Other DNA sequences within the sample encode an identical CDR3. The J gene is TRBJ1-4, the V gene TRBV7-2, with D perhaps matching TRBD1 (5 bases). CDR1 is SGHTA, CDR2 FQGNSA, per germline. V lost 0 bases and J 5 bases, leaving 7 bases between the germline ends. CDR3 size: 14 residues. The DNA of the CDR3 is TGTGCCAGCAGCTTAGCCGCAGGGAATGAAAAACTGTTTTTT. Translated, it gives CASSLAAGNEKLFF.

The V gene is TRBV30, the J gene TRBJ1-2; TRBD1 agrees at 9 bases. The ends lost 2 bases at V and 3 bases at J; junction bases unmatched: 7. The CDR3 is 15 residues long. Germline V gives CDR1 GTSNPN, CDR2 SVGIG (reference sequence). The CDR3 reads CAWSRGGQGYYGYTF. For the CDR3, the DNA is TGTGCCTGGAGTCGTGGGGGACAGGGTTACTATGGCTACACCTTC.

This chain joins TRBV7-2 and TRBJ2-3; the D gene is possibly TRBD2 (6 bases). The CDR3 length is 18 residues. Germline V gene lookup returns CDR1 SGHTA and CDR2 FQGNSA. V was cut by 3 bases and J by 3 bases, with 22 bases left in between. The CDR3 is CASSFSPSTAEGTDTQYF. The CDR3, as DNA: TGTGCCAGCAGCTTTTCGCCCTCGACAGCGGAGGGAACAGATACGCAGTATTTT.

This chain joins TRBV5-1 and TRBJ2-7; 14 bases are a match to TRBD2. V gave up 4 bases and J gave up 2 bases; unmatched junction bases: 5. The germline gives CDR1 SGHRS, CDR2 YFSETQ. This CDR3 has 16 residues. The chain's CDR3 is CASSAGLAGAPYEQYF. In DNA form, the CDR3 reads TGCGCCAGCAGCGCGGGACTAGCGGGGGCTCCCTACGAGCAGTACTTC.

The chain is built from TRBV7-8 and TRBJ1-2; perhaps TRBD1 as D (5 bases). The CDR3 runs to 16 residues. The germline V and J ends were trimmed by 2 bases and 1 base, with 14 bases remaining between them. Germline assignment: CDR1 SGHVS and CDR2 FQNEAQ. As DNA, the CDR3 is TGTGCCAGCAGCTTAACCAGAGACAGATTTAACTATGGCTACACCTTC. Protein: CASSLTRDRFNYGYTF. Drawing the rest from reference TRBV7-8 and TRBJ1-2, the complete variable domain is GAGVSQSPRYKVAKRGQDVALRCDPISGHVSLFWYQQALGQGPEFLTYFQNEAQLDKSGLPSDRFFAERPEGSVSTLKIQRTQQEDSAVYLCASSLTRDRFNYGYTFGSGTRLTVV.

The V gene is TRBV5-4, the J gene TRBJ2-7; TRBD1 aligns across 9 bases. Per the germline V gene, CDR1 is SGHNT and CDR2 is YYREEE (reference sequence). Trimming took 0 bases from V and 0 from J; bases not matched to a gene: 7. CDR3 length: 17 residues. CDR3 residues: CASSLGGTGPSSYEQYF. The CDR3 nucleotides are TGTGCCAGCAGCTTGGGCGGGACAGGGCCGAGCTCCTACGAGCAGTACTTC.

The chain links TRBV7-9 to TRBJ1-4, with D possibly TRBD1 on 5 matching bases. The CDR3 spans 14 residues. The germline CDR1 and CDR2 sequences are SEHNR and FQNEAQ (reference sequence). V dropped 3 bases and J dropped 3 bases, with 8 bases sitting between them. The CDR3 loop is CASSLGQANEKLFF. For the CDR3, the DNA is TGTGCCAGCAGCTTGGGGCAGGCTAATGAAAAACTGTTTTTT.

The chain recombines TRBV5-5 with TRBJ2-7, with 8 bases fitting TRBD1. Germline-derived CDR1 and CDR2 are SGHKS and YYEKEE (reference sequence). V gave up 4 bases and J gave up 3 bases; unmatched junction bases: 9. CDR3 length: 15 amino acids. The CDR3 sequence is CASSTQGALNYEQYF. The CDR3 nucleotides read TGTGCCAGCAGCACTCAGGGGGCCCTTAACTACGAGCAGTACTTC.

The CDR3 coding sequence is TGTGCCAGCTCACGGGTCGGAGGGGCCGGAAACACCATATATTTT. It encodes CASSRVGGAGNTIYF. This chain links TRBV18 with TRBJ1-3; TRBD1 is a possible D gene (5 bases). This CDR3 is 15 amino acids long. Trimming stripped 4 bases from V and 4 bases from J, with 14 bases between. CDR1 is KGHSH and CDR2 is LQKENI in the germline V gene.

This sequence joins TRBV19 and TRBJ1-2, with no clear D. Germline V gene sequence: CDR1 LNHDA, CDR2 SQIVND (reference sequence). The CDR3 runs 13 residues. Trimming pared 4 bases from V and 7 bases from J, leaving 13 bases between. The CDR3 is CASSREVSVGYTF. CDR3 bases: TGTGCCAGTAGTAGGGAGGTCTCAGTTGGCTACACCTTC.

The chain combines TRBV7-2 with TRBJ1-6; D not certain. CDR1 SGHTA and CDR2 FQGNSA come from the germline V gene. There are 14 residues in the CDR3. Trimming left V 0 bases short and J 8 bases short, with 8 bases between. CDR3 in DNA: TGTGCCAGCAGCTTAGCTTCTCTCGATTCACCCCTCCACTTT. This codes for CASSLASLDSPLHF.

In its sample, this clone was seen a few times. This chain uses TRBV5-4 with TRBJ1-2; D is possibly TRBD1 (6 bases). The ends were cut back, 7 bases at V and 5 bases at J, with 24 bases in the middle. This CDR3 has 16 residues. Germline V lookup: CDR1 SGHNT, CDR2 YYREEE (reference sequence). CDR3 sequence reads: CASGVAGVAPPYGYTF. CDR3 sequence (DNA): TGTGCCAGCGGGGTGGCAGGGGTCGCTCCACCATATGGCTACACCTTC.

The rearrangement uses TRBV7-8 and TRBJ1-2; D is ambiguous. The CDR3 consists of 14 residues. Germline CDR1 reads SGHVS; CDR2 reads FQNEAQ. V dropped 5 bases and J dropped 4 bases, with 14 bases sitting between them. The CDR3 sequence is CASSPRPSVYGYTF. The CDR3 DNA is TGTGCCAGCAGCCCGAGGCCGTCAGTCTATGGCTACACCTTC. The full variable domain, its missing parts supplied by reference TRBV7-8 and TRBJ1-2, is GAGVSQSPRYKVAKRGQDVALRCDPISGHVSLFWYQQALGQGPEFLTYFQNEAQLDKSGLPSDRFFAERPEGSVSTLKIQRTQQEDSAVYLCASSPRPSVYGYTFGSGTRLTVV.

This chain's CDR3 is CASSWEGNTEAFF. CDR3 DNA sequence: TGTGCCAGCAGTTGGGAGGGGAACACTGAAGCTTTCTTT. V gene TRBV5-5 combines with J gene TRBJ1-1; D gene unclear. The V end was cut by 5 bases, the J end by 1 base, with 9 bases between. The V gene's germline CDR1 is SGHKS and CDR2 YYEKEE (reference sequence). This CDR3 comprises 13 residues.

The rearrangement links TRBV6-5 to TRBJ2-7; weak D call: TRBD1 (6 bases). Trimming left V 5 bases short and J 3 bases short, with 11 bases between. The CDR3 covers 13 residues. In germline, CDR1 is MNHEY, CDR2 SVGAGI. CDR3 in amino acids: CASSRGQIYEQYF. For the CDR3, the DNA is TGTGCCAGCAGTCGAGGACAGATCTACGAGCAGTACTTC.

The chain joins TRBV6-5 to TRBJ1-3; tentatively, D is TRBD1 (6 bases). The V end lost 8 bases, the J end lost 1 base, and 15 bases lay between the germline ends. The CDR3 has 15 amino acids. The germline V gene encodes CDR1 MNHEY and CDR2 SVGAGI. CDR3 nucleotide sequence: TGTGCCAGCCTGGACAGCTCCTCTTCTGGAAACACCATATATTTT. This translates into CASLDSSSSGNTIYF.

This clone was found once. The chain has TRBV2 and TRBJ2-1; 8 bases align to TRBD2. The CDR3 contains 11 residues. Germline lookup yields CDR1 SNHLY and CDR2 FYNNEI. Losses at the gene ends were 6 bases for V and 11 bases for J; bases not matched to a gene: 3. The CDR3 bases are TGTGCCAGCAGCTTAGCGGGGCAGCAGTTCTTC. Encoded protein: CASSLAGQQFF.

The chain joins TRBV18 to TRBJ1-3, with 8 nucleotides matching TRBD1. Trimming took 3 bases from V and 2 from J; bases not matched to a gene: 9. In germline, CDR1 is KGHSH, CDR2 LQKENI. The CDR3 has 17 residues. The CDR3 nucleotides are TGTGCCAGCTCACCTCTAGGACAGGGAAGTCCTGGAAACACCATATATTTT. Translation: CASSPLGQGSPGNTIYF. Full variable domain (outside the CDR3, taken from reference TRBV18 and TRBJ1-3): NAGVMQNPRHLVRRRGQEARLRCSPMKGHSHVYWYRQLPEEGLKFMVYLQKENIIDESGMPKERFSAEFPKEGPSILRIQQVVRGDSAAYFCASSPLGQGSPGNTIYFGEGSWLTVV.

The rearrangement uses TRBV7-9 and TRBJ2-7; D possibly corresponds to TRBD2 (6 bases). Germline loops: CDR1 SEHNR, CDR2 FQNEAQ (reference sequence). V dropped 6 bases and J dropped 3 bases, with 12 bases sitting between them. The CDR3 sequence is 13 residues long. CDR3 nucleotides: TGTGCCAGCAGTCGTGGAGGGAGCTACGAGCAGTACTTC. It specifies CASSRGGSYEQYF.